This is a list of T cell receptor beta chains from one sample in a study of OX40 agonist ivuxolimab in advanced cancers. Measured with immunoSEQ multiplex PCR; TCRdb has only the in-frame clones, and not every one. The data show roughly 99,000 clones, about 91% seen once. The sequencing here drew on CD4+ or CD8+ T cells sorted from blood, taken in a trial of the OX40 agonist ivuxolimab. Source of these receptors: an adult with an advanced solid tumor such as melanoma, head and neck, liver or kidney cancer. CDR3s include the opening cysteine and the closing phenylalanine or tryptophan. Each record gives: clone size, D gene, J gene, V gene, CDR3 length, CDR3 protein, CDR3 DNA. A D gene is named only where the DNA matches it firmly. Expanded clones are given a class, and other clones once, few, many or no size at all.

- | - | TRBJ1-1 | TRBV10-3 | 14 | CAIRGSAENTEAFF | TGTGCCATCAGGGGTTCGGCAGAGAACACTGAAGCTTTCTTT
- | TRBD1 | TRBJ2-1 | TRBV18 | 17 | CASSHEGQGAAGNEQFF | TGTGCCAGCTCTCATGAGGGACAGGGGGCAGCGGGAAATGAGCAGTTCTTC
- | - | TRBJ2-7 | TRBV11-2 | 18 | CASSLGAGAGGEGHEQYF | TGTGCCAGCAGCTTAGGTGCGGGGGCAGGGGGCGAGGGGCACGAGCAGTACTTC
- | - | TRBJ2-7 | TRBV14 | 14 | CASSQGTATYEQYF | TGTGCCAGCAGCCAGGGGACCGCTACCTACGAGCAGTACTTC
- | - | TRBJ2-1 | TRBV5-6 | 15 | CASSFRRSSYNEQFF | TGTGCCAGCAGCTTCCGACGGAGCTCCTACAATGAGCAGTTCTTC
- | - | TRBJ1-5 | TRBV7-9 | 14 | CASTGQNSNQPQHF | TGTGCCAGCACCGGACAGAATAGCAATCAGCCCCAGCATTTT
- | - | TRBJ1-1 | TRBV9 | 14 | CASSPYLSRTEAFF | TGTGCCAGCAGTCCTTACTTGAGTAGAACTGAAGCTTTCTTT
- | TRBD1 | TRBJ2-7 | TRBV9 | 16 | CASSVAGQGASYEQYF | TGTGCCAGCAGCGTAGCGGGACAGGGGGCGTCCTACGAGCAGTACTTC
- | - | TRBJ2-7 | TRBV5-6 | 11 | CASTNSYEQYF | TGTGCCAGCACAAATTCCTACGAGCAGTACTTC
- | TRBD2 | TRBJ2-1 | TRBV9 | 20 | CASSTDGLAGLLSSYNEQFF | TGTGCCAGCAGCACAGATGGACTAGCGGGCCTCCTGAGCTCCTACAATGAGCAGTTCTTC
- | TRBD2 | TRBJ2-7 | TRBV9 | 14 | CASSPRLAGREQYF | TGTGCCAGCAGCCCGAGACTAGCGGGAAGGGAGCAGTACTTC
- | - | TRBJ2-2 | TRBV11-3 | 15 | CASSLTRTVTGELFF | TGTGCCAGCAGCTTAACCCGGACAGTTACCGGGGAGCTGTTTTTT
- | - | TRBJ1-1 | TRBV19 | 15 | CASSILATANTEAFF | TGTGCCAGTAGTATACTTGCGACAGCGAACACTGAAGCTTTCTTT
- | TRBD2 | TRBJ2-1 | TRBV30 | 20 | CAWIPVGLAGTRSSYNEQFF | TGTGCCTGGATCCCCGTTGGACTAGCGGGGACTCGGAGCTCCTACAATGAGCAGTTCTTC
- | - | TRBJ1-2 | TRBV29-1 | 12 | CSVDILGDGYTF | TGCAGCGTTGACATCTTAGGGGATGGCTACACCTTC
- | - | TRBJ2-7 | TRBV25-1 | 12 | CASSTSRDRQYF | TGTGCCAGCAGTACCAGCAGGGATCGGCAGTACTTC
- | TRBD1 | TRBJ1-2 | TRBV6-5 | 13 | CASSPRDSYGYTF | TGTGCCAGCAGTCCAAGGGACAGCTATGGCTACACCTTC
- | - | TRBJ2-7 | TRBV9 | 14 | CASSAPGNSYEQYF | TGTGCCAGCAGCGCCCCCGGCAACTCCTACGAGCAGTACTTC
- | - | TRBJ2-1 | TRBV7-2 | 13 | CASSLDQNNEQFF | TGTGCCAGCAGCTTAGACCAGAACAATGAGCAGTTCTTC
once | - | TRBJ2-7 | TRBV6-1 | 15 | CASSERVGGSYEQYF | TGTGCCAGCAGTGAACGAGTAGGGGGGAGCTACGAGCAGTACTTC
- | - | TRBJ2-7 | TRBV18 | 15 | CASSHEGGISYEQYF | TGTGCCAGCTCCCACGAGGGGGGAATCTCCTACGAGCAGTACTTC
- | - | TRBJ2-6 | TRBV9 | 18 | CASSVGGGAQAGANVLTF | TGTGCCAGCAGCGTAGGAGGGGGGGCGCAAGCTGGGGCCAACGTCCTGACTTTC
few | TRBD2 | TRBJ2-7 | TRBV7-8 | 15 | CASSLLAGRNYEQYF | TGTGCCAGCAGCTTGTTAGCGGGAAGAAACTACGAGCAGTACTTC
- | - | TRBJ1-3 | TRBV5-1 | 13 | CASSWDIGNTIYF | TGCGCCAGCAGCTGGGACATTGGAAACACCATATATTTT
- | - | TRBJ2-1 | TRBV9 | 14 | CASSPPSGSDEQFF | TGTGCCAGCAGCCCCCCATCCGGGTCCGATGAGCAGTTCTTC
- | TRBD1 | TRBJ1-6 | TRBV5-1 | 14 | CASSQTGDNSPLHF | TGCGCCAGCAGCCAAACAGGGGATAATTCACCCCTCCACTTT
- | - | TRBJ2-7 | TRBV5-1 | 13 | CASSLDPSYEQYF | TGCGCCAGCAGCTTGGACCCCTCCTACGAGCAGTACTTC
- | - | TRBJ1-1 | TRBV14 | 14 | CASSQEARNTEAFF | TGTGCCAGCAGCCAAGAGGCCAGGAACACTGAAGCTTTCTTT
- | - | TRBJ2-7 | TRBV7-9 | 14 | CASSFSGSSYEQYF | TGTGCCAGCAGCTTCTCGGGCAGCTCCTACGAGCAGTACTTC
- | - | TRBJ2-3 | TRBV28 | 14 | CASNLGSSTDTQYF | TGTGCCAGCAATTTGGGATCTAGCACAGATACGCAGTATTTT
- | - | TRBJ2-7 | TRBV19 | 14 | CASSIAGPRDEQYF | TGTGCCAGTAGTATAGCGGGACCTCGGGACGAGCAGTACTTC
- | - | TRBJ1-4 | TRBV6-1 | 15 | CASSKPDRSGEKLFF | TGTGCCAGCAGCAAACCCGACAGGTCTGGCGAAAAACTGTTTTTT
- | TRBD1 | TRBJ2-5 | TRBV25-1 | 17 | CASSEYKGTGGEETQYF | TGTGCCAGCAGTGAATATAAGGGGACAGGGGGCGAAGAGACCCAGTACTTC
once | - | TRBJ1-2 | TRBV27 | 16 | CASSLSVNRVIDGYTF | TGTGCCAGCAGTTTATCTGTCAACAGGGTAATTGATGGCTACACCTTC
- | - | TRBJ1-1 | TRBV6-5 | 15 | CASSYSGGGSTEAFF | TGTGCCAGCAGTTACTCGGGCGGAGGGAGCACTGAAGCTTTCTTT
- | - | TRBJ1-2 | TRBV28 | 13 | CASSSPAARSYTF | TGTGCCAGCAGTTCCCCGGCGGCCAGAAGCTACACCTTC
- | TRBD1 | TRBJ1-3 | TRBV28 | 16 | CASSDTGGASGNTIYF | TGTGCCAGCAGCGATACAGGGGGCGCGAGTGGAAACACCATATATTTT